Presented here are 21 T cell receptor beta chains from one specimen sequenced in a study of blood T cell repertoires in COVID-19. Clones were read by immunoSEQ multiplex PCR, and TCRdb kept only the in-frame ones, dropping some. The sample holds around 420,000 clones, roughly 87% seen once. The specimen was PBMCs or T cells enriched from blood (not recorded which). These receptors all stem from a woman aged 40 to 50 with acute COVID-19.

This clone was seen more than once but under ten times. Additional DNA sequences in this sample encode the identical CDR3. The chain is built from TRBV7-9 and TRBJ2-2, with TRBD1 matching 7 bases. The germline CDR1 and CDR2 sequences are SEHNR and FQNEAQ (reference sequence). The CDR3 has 15 amino acids. V trimming: 3 bases; J trimming: 2 bases; junction bases outside the gene matches: 3. The CDR3 sequence: CASSFRTGNTGELFF. DNA of the CDR3: TGTGCCAGCAGCTTCCGGACAGGCAACACCGGGGAGCTGTTTTTT.

The chain carries TRBV6-6 and TRBJ2-7; 10 bases fit TRBD2. This CDR3 comprises 15 residues. With 2 bases clipped from V and 2 bases from J, the junction kept 3 bases outside the gene matches. The germline CDR1 and CDR2 sequences are MNHNY and SVGAGI (reference sequence). The CDR3 reads CASSYLAGAPYEQYF. CDR3 DNA sequence: TGTGCCAGCAGTTACCTAGCGGGGGCCCCCTACGAGCAGTACTTC.

The chain couples TRBV19 to TRBJ1-4; 11 nucleotides line up with TRBD1. Germline V gene sequence: CDR1 LNHDA, CDR2 SQIVND (reference sequence). The ends lost 5 bases at V and 4 bases at J; junction bases unmatched: 3. The CDR3 length is 15 residues. CDR3 amino acids: CASSGQGALNEKLFF. The CDR3 DNA is TGTGCCAGTAGTGGACAGGGGGCGCTTAATGAAAAACTGTTTTTT. The full variable domain, completed using reference TRBV19 and TRBJ1-4, is DGGITQSPKYLFRKEGQNVTLSCEQNLNHDAMYWYRQDPGQGLRLIYYSQIVNDFQKGDIAEGYSVSREKKESFPLTVTSAQKNPTAFYLCASSGQGALNEKLFFGSGTQLSVL.

V is TRBV6-6 and J is TRBJ1-5; 9 bases are a match to TRBD1. The J segment lost 4 bases and the V segment lost 6 bases, leaving 7 bases of the junction unmatched. The germline V gene has CDR1 MNHNY and CDR2 SVGAGI (reference sequence). The CDR3 spans 15 residues. The CDR3 nucleotides read TGTGCCAGCAGCCTCGGACAGGGGACGAATCAGCCCCAGCATTTT. This gives the protein CASSLGQGTNQPQHF.

This clone was counted between two and nine times. Here the CDR3 DNA reads TGTGCCAGCAGCCAGCGGGGGGTAGAGACCCAGTACTTC. This gives the protein CASSQRGVETQYF. This chain joins TRBV5-4 and TRBJ2-5; 9 bases fit TRBD2. After removal of 4 bases from V and 4 bases from J, the junction contained 2 bases not matched to a gene. CDR3 length: 13 amino acids. The germline V gene has CDR1 SGHNT and CDR2 YYREEE (reference sequence).

The gene calls are TRBV27 and TRBJ2-7; perhaps TRBD1 as D (5 bases). The germline V gene encodes CDR1 MNHEY and CDR2 SMNVEV (reference sequence). Trimming left V 0 bases short and J 2 bases short, with 11 bases between. The CDR3 spans 15 residues. CDR3 region: CASSLSAGNPYEQYF. In nucleotides, the CDR3 is TGTGCCAGCAGTTTATCCGCAGGGAATCCCTACGAGCAGTACTTC.

The rearrangement uses TRBV30 and TRBJ2-7; a possible D gene is TRBD1 (6 bases). The CDR3 has 14 amino acids. Germline V gene sequence: CDR1 GTSNPN, CDR2 SVGIG (reference sequence). V dropped 0 bases and J dropped 9 bases, with 18 bases sitting between them. CDR3 sequence reads: CAWSVIRAGAGQYF. For the CDR3, the DNA is TGTGCCTGGAGTGTAATTCGGGCAGGGGCTGGGCAGTACTTC. Supplemented by reference TRBV30 and TRBJ2-7, the full variable domain reads SQTIHQWPATLVQPVGSPLSLECTVEGTSNPNLYWYRQAAGRGLQLLFYSVGIGQISSEVPQNLSASRPQDRQFILSSKKLLLSDSGFYLCAWSVIRAGAGQYFGPGTRLTVT.

CDR3 coding DNA: TGTGCCAGCAGGGCGCAGGGTAAGGACACCATATATTTT. The encoded protein is CASRAQGKDTIYF. V and J are TRBV27 and TRBJ1-3, with D tentatively TRBD1 (5 bases). Germline V gene sequence: CDR1 MNHEY, CDR2 SMNVEV (reference sequence). V lost 6 bases and J 8 bases, leaving 14 bases between the germline ends. The CDR3 has 13 amino acids.

The chain carries TRBV7-8 and TRBJ2-1; TRBD1 aligns across 7 bases. This CDR3 region has 15 residues. Germline V gene sequence: CDR1 SGHVS, CDR2 FQNEAQ. V was pared by 1 base and J by 4 bases, with 4 bases of the junction left unmatched. CDR3 sequence reads: CASSLGGGPYNEQFF. In DNA form, the CDR3 reads TGTGCCAGCAGCTTAGGAGGGGGCCCATACAATGAGCAGTTCTTC.

This chain links TRBV19 with TRBJ1-5, with 7 bases fitting TRBD1. The CDR3 totals 13 residues. Germline values: CDR1 LNHDA, CDR2 SQIVND (reference sequence). J lost 6 bases, V lost 6 bases, and 5 bases had no gene match. DNA of the CDR3: TGTGCCAGTAGCTCGACAGGGCCTCAGCCCCAGCATTTT. This encodes CASSSTGPQPQHF.

The rearrangement joins TRBV24-1 to TRBJ2-3, with TRBD2 identical over 10 bases. V dropped 3 bases and J dropped 2; count of bases not matched to a gene: 13. The CDR3 covers 19 residues. Germline lookup yields CDR1 KGHDR and CDR2 SFDVKD. The CDR3 nucleotides read TGTGCCACCAGTGATCCCTCTAGCGGGGGAACTAATTTCACAGATACGCAGTATTTT. Its translation is CATSDPSSGGTNFTDTQYF.

The chain links TRBV3-1 (or the pseudogene TRBV3-2) to TRBJ1-4; the match to TRBD1 covers 8 bases. There are 15 residues in the CDR3. Germline assignment: CDR1 LGHDT and CDR2 YNNKEL (reference sequence). Unmatched junction bases numbered 4, after V lost 2 bases and J lost 5 bases. The CDR3 reads CASSQSTGGNEKLFF. In DNA, the CDR3 is TGTGCCAGCAGCCAATCAACAGGGGGAAATGAAAAACTGTTTTTT.

The CDR3 bases are TGTGCCAGCCTCCCCAGAGGGGGGGAGGATACGCAGTATTTT. Its protein product is CASLPRGGEDTQYF. V and J are TRBV19 and TRBJ2-3, with D possibly being TRBD2 (7 bases). V was pared by 9 bases and J by 6 bases, with 19 bases between. This CDR3 region has 14 residues. Germline-derived CDR1 and CDR2 are LNHDA and SQIVND (reference sequence).

This clone was found once. The rearrangement joins TRBV5-1 to TRBJ2-1; 11 bases align to TRBD2. Per the germline V gene, CDR1 is SGHRS and CDR2 is YFSETQ. This CDR3 is built from 19 residues. Trimming at V came to 1 base and at J to 3 bases, leaving 12 bases not matched to a gene. CDR3 loop: CASSLFLAGGTSGYNEQFF. The DNA for the CDR3 is TGCGCCAGCAGCTTGTTCCTAGCGGGGGGAACGTCGGGCTACAATGAGCAGTTCTTC.

V gene TRBV27 combines with J gene TRBJ2-7; D is ambiguous. The CDR3 extends over 13 amino acids. V gave up 3 bases and J gave up 7 bases, with 13 bases separating them. Per germline, CDR1 MNHEY and CDR2 SMNVEV (reference sequence). This chain's CDR3 is CASSFSVVREQYF. The DNA for the CDR3 is TGTGCCAGCAGTTTCAGCGTGGTAAGGGAGCAGTACTTC.

This chain connects TRBV2 to TRBJ1-5, with D tentatively TRBD1 (5 bases). In germline, CDR1 is SNHLY, CDR2 FYNNEI. The length of the CDR3 is 14 residues. Trimming stripped 2 bases from V and 1 base from J, with 6 bases between. The CDR3 region has the DNA TGTGCCAGCAGTGAAAAGGGGAGCAATCAGCCCCAGCATTTT. Translation gives CASSEKGSNQPQHF.

This chain links TRBV3-1 (or the pseudogene TRBV3-2) with TRBJ1-5, with a tentative D call TRBD1 (5 bases). The germline CDR1 and CDR2 sequences are LGHDT and YNNKEL (reference sequence). V was clipped by 4 bases and J by 6 bases, with 16 bases between them. CDR3 size: 15 residues. CDR3 loop: CASSPLREDTQPQHF. The CDR3 nucleotides are TGTGCCAGCAGCCCACTAAGGGAGGACACTCAGCCCCAGCATTTT.

The rearrangement uses TRBV5-1 and TRBJ1-1, with D uncertain. The V gene lost 4 bases and the J gene lost 1 base, with 17 bases spanning the gap. CDR1 and CDR2 from the germline V gene are SGHRS and YFSETQ. The CDR3 runs to 16 residues. Here the CDR3 DNA reads TGCGCCAGCAGCCCACCGAGGGTCATTTCGAACACTGAAGCTTTCTTT. It yields the protein CASSPPRVISNTEAFF. Looking up the rest from reference TRBV5-1 and TRBJ1-1 gives the full variable domain: KAGVTQTPRYLIKTRGQQVTLSCSPISGHRSVSWYQQTPGQGLQFLFEYFSETQRNKGNFPGRFSGRQFSNSRSEMNVSTLELGDSALYLCASSPPRVISNTEAFFGQGTRLTVV.

The rearrangement links TRBV27 to TRBJ1-1, with TRBD1 identical over 8 bases. The CDR3 totals 14 residues. J gave up 4 bases and V 5 bases, and 6 bases lay outside the gene matches. The germline CDR1 and CDR2 sequences are MNHEY and SMNVEV (reference sequence). Here the CDR3 reads CASSGQGLVTEAFF. CDR3 coding DNA: TGTGCCAGCAGTGGACAGGGTCTCGTCACTGAAGCTTTCTTT.

The CDR3 nucleotides read TGTGCCAGCTCACATAGTTCAGGGGAGAGGGCCAACGTCCTGACTTTC. Amino acid sequence: CASSHSSGERANVLTF. The V gene is TRBV18, the J gene TRBJ2-6; tentative D call: TRBD1 (6 bases). CDR1 and CDR2 from the germline V gene are KGHSH and LQKENI. The CDR3 runs to 16 residues. V shed 4 bases and J shed 5 bases, with 15 bases lying between them.

The chain carries TRBV9 and TRBJ2-2; TRBD1 agrees at 11 bases. V trimming: 0 bases; J trimming: 4 bases; junction bases outside the gene matches: 2. The CDR3 runs to 16 residues. Germline CDR1 reads SGDLS; CDR2 reads YYNGEE. In DNA form, the CDR3 reads TGTGCCAGCAGCGTAGAAGGGACAGGGGGCACCGGGGAGCTGTTTTTT. Translated, it gives CASSVEGTGGTGELFF. Looking up the rest from reference TRBV9 and TRBJ2-2 gives the full variable domain: DSGVTQTPKHLITATGQRVTLRCSPRSGDLSVYWYQQSLDQGLQFLIQYYNGEERAKGNILERFSAQQFPDLHSELNLSSLELGDSALYFCASSVEGTGGTGELFFGEGSRLTVL.